This T cell receptor beta chain was sequenced during a study of blood T cell repertoires in COVID-19. Original processing methods: Scientists estimated how many nucleated cells there were by amplifying reference gene primers. TCRdb's table, derived via immunoSEQ multiplex PCR, lists solely in-frame clones and lacks some. V, J and clone size derive from that table, while D and trimming were established from the DNA sequence. The data contain under 350,000 clones, around 89% of them singletons. The V end lost 2 bases, the J end lost 3 bases, and 9 bases lay between the germline ends. This CDR3 is built from 13 residues. Germline loops: CDR1 SGHRS, CDR2 YFSETQ.

The chain uses TRBV5-1 and TRBJ2-7; no clear D. The receptor was isolated from a man aged 40-49 years with acute or convalescent COVID-19. Sequencing used peripheral blood. CDR3 amino acids: CASSLAKHYEQYF. Here the CDR3 DNA reads TGCGCCAGCAGCTTAGCGAAGCACTACGAGCAGTACTTC.